These 20 T cell receptor beta chains were sequenced from one sample in a study of CD8+ T cells in alopecia areata. Stated treatment: oral pan-JAK inhibitor, 5-10 mg twice daily. cDNA serving as the sequencing template came from extracted, reverse transcribed RNA. Clones were sequenced by immunoSEQ multiplex PCR, and TCRdb holds only the in-frame ones, with some missing. The table includes over 150,000 clones, 50% to 65% detected once. The specimen was CD4+ T cells sorted from blood, collected at week 24, from a patient treated with tofacitinib. The receptors originated from a human donor with alopecia areata.

This clone occurred a few times. The chain recombines TRBV2 with TRBJ2-7; no reliable D call. The CDR3 sequence is 14 residues long. Germline CDR1 SNHLY, CDR2 FYNNEI. Trimming cost V 6 bases and J 2 bases, with 14 bases left between them. The chain's CDR3 is CASSVREPPYEQYF. CDR3 sequence (DNA): TGTGCCAGCAGCGTAAGGGAACCCCCCTACGAGCAGTACTTC.

The chain links TRBV5-6 to TRBJ1-2, with 7 bases matching TRBD1. V lost 3 bases and J lost 0; bases outside the gene matches: 2. The length of the CDR3 is 14 residues. CDR1 is SGHDT and CDR2 is YYEEEE in the germline V gene. CDR3 nucleotides: TGTGCCAGCAGCTCGGGACAGTCTAACTATGGCTACACCTTC. Its protein is CASSSGQSNYGYTF.

V is TRBV2 and J is TRBJ1-4; perhaps TRBD1 as D (5 bases). The CDR3 runs to 15 residues. In germline, CDR1 is SNHLY, CDR2 FYNNEI. Trimming pared 6 bases from V and 0 bases from J, leaving 11 bases between. CDR3 coding DNA: TGTGCCAGCAGCCATGCAGGGACAACTAATGAAAAACTGTTTTTT. Translated, it gives CASSHAGTTNEKLFF.

This clone was seen only a few times. The gene calls are TRBV11-2 and TRBJ1-2; no clear D gene. Germline V gene data show CDR1 as SGHAT and CDR2 as FQNNGV. The V and J ends lost 4 bases and 8 bases respectively, with 17 bases between them. The CDR3 consists of 14 residues. CDR3 DNA sequence: TGTGCCAGCAGCTCCTCCGGGAAGATATGGGGCTACACCTTC. Translating it yields CASSSSGKIWGYTF.

This chain connects TRBV6-5 to TRBJ2-3; weak D call: TRBD2 (5 bases). Trimming stripped 8 bases from V and 6 bases from J, with 12 bases between. The CDR3 is 12 amino acids. From germline, CDR1 is MNHEY and CDR2 SVGAGI. The CDR3 loop is CASGSPRDTQYF. DNA for the CDR3: TGTGCCAGCGGGAGTCCGAGGGATACGCAGTATTTT.

The rearrangement joins TRBV30 to TRBJ1-6, with unresolved D. The CDR3 runs 13 residues. Germline V gene lookup returns CDR1 GTSNPN and CDR2 SVGIG (reference sequence). V was trimmed by 0 bases and J by 9 bases, leaving 9 bases between them. CDR3 DNA sequence: TGTGCCTGGAGTGTGCTTCCGTTTTCACCCCTCCACTTT. It yields the protein CAWSVLPFSPLHF. The whole variable domain, filled in from reference TRBV30 and TRBJ1-6, reads SQTIHQWPATLVQPVGSPLSLECTVEGTSNPNLYWYRQAAGRGLQLLFYSVGIGQISSEVPQNLSASRPQDRQFILSSKKLLLSDSGFYLCAWSVLPFSPLHFGNGTRLTVT.

The chain links TRBV7-2 to TRBJ2-3; TRBD2 aligns across 8 bases. CDR1 and CDR2 from the germline V gene are SGHTA and FQGNSA. The length of the CDR3 is 16 residues. J was trimmed by 2 bases and V by 4 bases; bases with no gene match: 8. CDR3 loop: CASSSAAGALTDTQYF. In DNA form, the CDR3 reads TGTGCCAGCAGCTCCGCAGCGGGGGCACTCACAGATACGCAGTATTTT.

The J gene is TRBJ2-1, the V gene TRBV7-2; D ambiguous. The germline V and J ends were trimmed by 1 base and 5 bases, with 12 bases remaining between them. The CDR3 runs 15 residues. Germline loops: CDR1 SGHTA, CDR2 FQGNSA. The CDR3 sequence: CASSLGGKDNNEQFF. CDR3 sequence (DNA): TGTGCCAGCAGCTTAGGCGGTAAGGATAACAATGAGCAGTTCTTC.

This rearrangement joins TRBV30 to TRBJ1-6; 9 nucleotides align to TRBD1. This CDR3 comprises 14 residues. CDR1 and CDR2 (germline): GTSNPN, SVGIG (reference sequence). V dropped 4 bases and J dropped 5; count of bases not matched to a gene: 3. CDR3 sequence: CAWTWDRDNSPLHF. DNA of the CDR3: TGTGCCTGGACCTGGGACAGGGATAATTCACCCCTCCACTTT.

Only a few counts were recorded for this clone. V is TRBV6-5 and J is TRBJ2-7; D could derive from TRBD1 or TRBD2 (6 bases each). CDR3 size: 11 residues. Trimming stripped 0 bases from V and 12 bases from J, with 9 bases between. Germline CDR1 reads MNHEY; CDR2 reads SVGAGI. The CDR3 here is CASSYSGGGYF. For the CDR3, the DNA is TGTGCCAGCAGTTACTCTGGAGGGGGGTACTTC.

The CDR3 DNA is TGCGCCAGCAGCTTGGCCGGGGGCTATGGCTACACCTTC. It is translated as CASSLAGGYGYTF. V usage is TRBV5-1 and J usage is TRBJ1-2; D might be TRBD1 (5 bases). The germline V gene has CDR1 SGHRS and CDR2 YFSETQ. There are 13 residues in the CDR3. Trimming removed 0 bases from V and 4 bases from J, with 7 bases in between.

The chain recombines TRBV29-1 with TRBJ2-6; D perhaps matches TRBD1 (6 bases). V shed 6 bases and J shed 0 bases, with 9 bases lying between them. CDR3 length: 14 residues. Germline lookup yields CDR1 SQVTM and CDR2 ANQGSEA. The DNA for the CDR3 is TGCAGCGTGACAGGATTCTCTGGGGCCAACGTCCTGACTTTC. Residues: CSVTGFSGANVLTF.

Only a few counts were recorded for this clone. V gene TRBV10-3 combines with J gene TRBJ1-2, with D unresolved. Deletions cut 4 bases from V and 7 bases from J, with 13 bases between. The CDR3 extends over 13 amino acids. The V gene's germline CDR1 is ENHRY and CDR2 SYGVKD. CDR3 DNA sequence: TGTGCCATCAGTGGGGAGGCGGTGGTTGGCTACACCTTC. It is translated as CAISGEAVVGYTF.

V gene TRBV10-3 combines with J gene TRBJ1-5; D perhaps matches TRBD1 (6 bases). Trimming took 7 bases from V and 4 from J, leaving 11 bases between them. The CDR3 contains 13 residues. Per the germline V gene, CDR1 is ENHRY and CDR2 is SYGVKD. CDR3 nucleotides: TGTGCCATCACTGACAGGCAAAATCAGCCCCAGCATTTT. Translated: CAITDRQNQPQHF.

The chain is built from TRBV18 and TRBJ1-1; a weak D match, TRBD1 (6 bases). With 3 bases removed from V and 3 bases from J, the gap between germline ends came to 8 bases. The CDR3 is made up of 13 amino acids. Germline CDR1 is KGHSH and CDR2 is LQKENI. CDR3 in DNA: TGTGCCAGCTCACCGAAGGGGGACACTGAAGCTTTCTTT. It yields the protein CASSPKGDTEAFF.

The gene calls are TRBV29-1 and TRBJ2-3; 9 bases agree with TRBD2. CDR1 is SQVTM and CDR2 is ANQGSEA in the germline V gene. The V gene end was trimmed by 4 bases and the J gene end by 5 bases; junction bases not matched to a gene: 7. The CDR3 sequence is 14 residues long. The CDR3 coding sequence is TGCAGCGTTGGTAGCGGGGGCCAAAGAGATACGCAGTATTTT. This translates into CSVGSGGQRDTQYF.

The sample holds a few counts of this clone. The chain is built from TRBV11-2 and TRBJ2-5; no clear D gene. V shed 1 base and J shed 2 bases, with 8 bases lying between them. The CDR3 is made up of 14 amino acids. Germline V gene lookup returns CDR1 SGHAT and CDR2 FQNNGV. CDR3 sequence (DNA): TGTGCCAGCAGCTTAGGCAGCACACAAGAGACCCAGTACTTC. Protein sequence: CASSLGSTQETQYF.

The chain uses TRBV4-2 and TRBJ1-4; D is ambiguous. The CDR3 sequence is 13 residues long. V was pared by 1 base and J by 5 bases, with 5 bases between. The germline V gene has CDR1 LGHNA and CDR2 YNFKEQ. The DNA for the CDR3 is TGTGCCAGCAGCCAAGCAGGAAATGAAAAACTGTTTTTT. It is translated as CASSQAGNEKLFF.

This clone was counted a few times. The rearrangement uses TRBV7-3 and TRBJ2-5; TRBD2 is a possible D gene (7 bases). Germline V gene data show CDR1 as SGHTA and CDR2 as FQGTGA. Trimming left V 3 bases short and J 5 bases short, with 16 bases between. This CDR3 has 15 residues. The CDR3 coding sequence is TGTGCCAGCAGCTTCCAAGCGGGGCAGGGGGAGACCCAGTACTTC. Translated, it gives CASSFQAGQGETQYF.

This chain uses TRBV7-6 with TRBJ2-1, with D unclear. This CDR3 contains 13 residues. V shed 1 base and J shed 2 bases, with 3 bases lying between them. Germline V CDR1 and CDR2: SGHVS, FNYEAQ. The CDR3 nucleotides read TGTGCCAGCAGCTTAGGGGCCTACAATGAGCAGTTCTTC. Translation: CASSLGAYNEQFF.